This passage covers 3 T cell receptor beta chains from one sample sequenced in a study of identical twins. From the 5' RACE reads, TCRdb called clonotypes with MiXCR, one entry per CDR3 protein. The sample contains some 1,700,000 distinct CDR3 sequences, about 30% of which appear only once. Input material: cord blood. All receptors derive from a newborn girl in good health.

This clonotype was seen only a few times. The gene calls are TRBV12-3 or TRBV12-4 and TRBJ2-1; 10 positions agree with TRBD2. J gave up 8 bases and V 2 bases, and 0 bases lay outside the gene matches. The CDR3 is made up of 13 amino acids. CDR3 sequence: CASSLSGGDEQFF. CDR3 DNA sequence: TGTGCCAGCAGTTTAAGCGGGGGGGATGAGCAGTTCTTC.

There are a few counts of this clonotype. V usage is TRBV20-1 and J usage is TRBJ1-2; 7 nucleotides match TRBD1. V was pared by 5 bases and J by 6 bases, with 12 bases of the junction left unmatched. The CDR3 spans 14 residues. Germline lookup yields CDR1 DFQATT and CDR2 SNEGSKA (reference sequence). The CDR3 loop is CSAYPLEGADGYTF. Here the CDR3 DNA reads TGCAGTGCTTATCCTCTCGAGGGGGCGGATGGCTACACCTTC.

The V call is TRBV11-1, the J call TRBJ2-1, with unresolved D. This CDR3 has 13 amino acids. Germline CDR1 SGHAT, CDR2 FQDESV (reference sequence). Trimming shortened V by 3 bases and J by 2 bases, and 5 bases separated the two germline ends. CDR3 nucleotide sequence: TGTGCCAGCAGCTTGCATACCTACAATGAGCAGTTCTTC. This gives the protein CASSLHTYNEQFF.